This TCR beta chain originates from a study of T cells after yellow fever vaccination. This clonotype came up many times. The V gene's germline CDR1 is KGHSH and CDR2 LQKENI. CDR3 size: 13 residues. V shed 8 bases and J shed 4 bases, with 12 bases lying between them. TCRdb re-called the 5' RACE reads through MiXCR, storing one row per CDR3 protein. The repertoire consists of hundreds of thousands of distinct CDR3 sequences, with about an eighth occurring once and the leading ten covering 2.5% to 4%. The sequenced sample was CD4+ T cells sorted from PBMCs, obtained 15 days after the yellow fever booster vaccination. The sequence came from a man between 18 and 29 years old who received the YFV17D yellow fever vaccine. The rearrangement uses TRBV18 and TRBJ1-5, with a weak D call TRBD1 (6 bases). CDR3 region: CASSPDRNQPQHF. The CDR3 region has the DNA TGTGCCAGCAGTCCGGACAGAAATCAGCCCCAGCATTTT.